This record covers a single T cell receptor beta chain. Profiled with immunoSEQ multiplex PCR; TCRdb holds only in-frame clones, not every one. The data show 50,000 or so clones, over 85% seen once. The entry originates in a study of control samples from healthy donors and cancer patients. The length of the CDR3 is 14 residues. Trimming left V 1 base short and J 3 bases short, with 9 bases between. The germline V gene encodes CDR1 SGHTA and CDR2 FQGNSA. This TCR derives from a woman in her 50s with head and neck cancer. J is TRBJ1-2 and V is TRBV7-2, with D maybe TRBD1 (6 bases). Sequences were obtained from PBMCs. CDR3 bases: TGTGCCAGCAGCTTAGTCAGGGGTGACTATGGCTACACCTTC. This codes for CASSLVRGDYGYTF. Full variable domain (missing parts from reference TRBV7-2 and TRBJ1-2): GAGVSQSPSNKVTEKGKDVELRCDPISGHTALYWYRQSLGQGLEFLIYFQGNSAPDKSGLPSDRFSAERTGGSVSTLTIQRTQQEDSAVYLCASSLVRGDYGYTFGSGTRLTVV.